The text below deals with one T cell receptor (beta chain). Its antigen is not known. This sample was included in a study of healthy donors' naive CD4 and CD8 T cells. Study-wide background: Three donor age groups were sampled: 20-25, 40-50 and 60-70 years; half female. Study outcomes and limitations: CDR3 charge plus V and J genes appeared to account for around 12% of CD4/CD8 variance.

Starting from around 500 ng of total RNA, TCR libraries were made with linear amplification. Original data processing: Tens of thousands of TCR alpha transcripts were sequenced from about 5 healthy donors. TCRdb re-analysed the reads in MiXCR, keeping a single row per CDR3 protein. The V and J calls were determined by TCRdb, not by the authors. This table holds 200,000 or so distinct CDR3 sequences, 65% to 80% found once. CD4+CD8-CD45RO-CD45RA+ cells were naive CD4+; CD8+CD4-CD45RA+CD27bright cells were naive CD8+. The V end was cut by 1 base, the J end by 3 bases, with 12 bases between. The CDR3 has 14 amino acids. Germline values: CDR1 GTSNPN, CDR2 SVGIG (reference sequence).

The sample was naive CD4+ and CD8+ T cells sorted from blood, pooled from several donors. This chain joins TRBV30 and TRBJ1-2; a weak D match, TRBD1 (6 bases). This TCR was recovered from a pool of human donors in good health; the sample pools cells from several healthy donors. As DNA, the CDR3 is TGTGCCTGGAGTGCACAGACAGGAGACTATGGCTACACCTTC. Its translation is CAWSAQTGDYGYTF.